This T cell receptor (beta chain) was documented in a study of blood T cell repertoires in COVID-19. Measured with immunoSEQ multiplex PCR; TCRdb has only the in-frame clones, and not every one. The table lists under 200,000 clones, around 80% of them singletons. The CDR3 is made up of 18 amino acids. Germline V gives CDR1 MDHEN, CDR2 SYDVKM. J gave up 10 bases and V 4 bases, and 17 bases lay outside the gene matches. Sequencing used PBMCs or T cells enriched from blood (not recorded which). The TCR sequence derives from a man aged 45-65 years who had recovered from COVID-19. The chain uses TRBV28 and TRBJ2-6, with TRBD1 matching over 9 bases. The CDR3 spells CASSSSGGGTGSKNVLTF. The CDR3 DNA reads as TGTGCCAGCAGTTCCTCGGGGGGCGGGACAGGGTCTAAGAACGTCCTGACTTTC. The whole variable domain, remainder taken from reference TRBV28 and TRBJ2-6, is DVKVTQSSRYLVKRTGEKVFLECVQDMDHENMFWYRQDPGLGLRLIYFSYDVKMKEKGDIPEGYSVSREKKERFSLILESASTNQTSMYLCASSSSGGGTGSKNVLTFGAGSRLTVL.